This T cell receptor (beta chain) was obtained from a study of blood T cells in healthy people across ages. Findings and caveats of the study: Possibly, changes in expanded clonotypes were confounded because donor CMV status was unknown.

The V end lost 5 bases, the J end lost 4 bases, and 9 bases lay between the germline ends. This CDR3 comprises 12 residues. Germline CDR1 and CDR2: SQVTM and ANQGSEA. There are a few counts of this clonotype. Its antigen is undetermined. A second 7 to 11 cycle PCR used barcoded and J-beta primers. Every cDNA molecule bore a tag from a template-switch adaptor containing 12 random nucleotides. TCRdb re-called the 5' RACE reads through MiXCR, storing one row per CDR3 protein. The table has some 1.5 million distinct CDR3 sequences, approximately 43% seen once. Peripheral blood, roughly 9.3 milliliters per donor, was collected.

Sequencing was done on a sample of blood. The TCR originated in a woman under 30 in good health. The V and J genes are TRBV29-1 and TRBJ2-1; tentatively, D is TRBD1 (6 bases). This CDR3 reads CSVSGDYNEQFF. The CDR3, as DNA: TGCAGCGTTTCAGGGGATTACAATGAGCAGTTCTTC.